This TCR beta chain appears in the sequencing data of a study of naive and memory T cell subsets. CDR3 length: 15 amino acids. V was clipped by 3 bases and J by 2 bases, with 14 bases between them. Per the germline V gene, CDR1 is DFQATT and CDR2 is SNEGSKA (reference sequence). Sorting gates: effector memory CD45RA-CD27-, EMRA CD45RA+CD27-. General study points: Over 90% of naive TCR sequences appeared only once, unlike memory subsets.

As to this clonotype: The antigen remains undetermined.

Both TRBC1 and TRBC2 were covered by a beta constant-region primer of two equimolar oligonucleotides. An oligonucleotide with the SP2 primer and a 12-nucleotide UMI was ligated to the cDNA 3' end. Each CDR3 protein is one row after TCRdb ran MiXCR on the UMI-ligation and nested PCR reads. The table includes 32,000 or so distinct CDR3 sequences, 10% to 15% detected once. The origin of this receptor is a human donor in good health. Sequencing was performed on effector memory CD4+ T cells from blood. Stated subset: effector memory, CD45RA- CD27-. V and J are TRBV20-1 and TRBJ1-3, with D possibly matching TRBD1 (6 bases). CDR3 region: CSARTGGEAGNTIYF. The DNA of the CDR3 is TGCAGTGCTAGGACAGGTGGTGAGGCTGGAAACACCATATATTTT.